This entry lists 17 T cell receptor beta chains sequenced from one sample in a study of OX40 agonist ivuxolimab in advanced cancers. The data were produced by immunoSEQ multiplex PCR, yet TCRdb's version contains in-frame clones alone and is incomplete. The repertoire holds 55,000 to 70,000 clones, with 80% to 90% as singletons. Here the sequenced sample was CD4+ or CD8+ T cells sorted from blood, taken in a trial of the OX40 agonist ivuxolimab. These receptors all stem from an adult with an advanced solid tumor such as melanoma, head and neck, liver or kidney cancer.

This chain uses TRBV18 with TRBJ2-5; possibly TRBD2 for D (6 bases). The DNA end favors TRBJ2-7, so the J call may be wrong. CDR1 and CDR2 from the germline V gene are KGHSH and LQKENI. The CDR3 contains 15 residues. The CDR3 loop is CASSRTLEGSHEQYF. The DNA of the CDR3 is TGTGCCAGCTCACGCACGCTGGAGGGGAGCCACGAGCAGTACTTC.

The rearrangement uses TRBV28 and TRBJ1-3, with unresolved D. The length of the CDR3 is 13 residues. The V end was cut by 8 bases, the J end by 4 bases, with 12 bases between. Germline loops: CDR1 MDHEN, CDR2 SYDVKM. The CDR3, as DNA: TGTGCCAGCCCAAGGACTGACGGAAACACCATATATTTT. It yields the protein CASPRTDGNTIYF.

This clone turned up a few times. This chain links TRBV2 with TRBJ2-1; unclear D gene. The germline V and J ends were trimmed by 8 bases and 7 bases, with 21 bases remaining between them. Germline V gives CDR1 SNHLY, CDR2 FYNNEI. This CDR3 comprises 15 residues. The CDR3 region has the DNA TGTGCCAGCGCCTATAACCCCTGGGAAGGGAATGAGCAGTTCTTC. Translated, it gives CASAYNPWEGNEQFF.

The rearrangement links TRBV27 to TRBJ2-7; tentative D call: TRBD1 (6 bases). The CDR3 runs to 13 residues. The V and J ends lost 6 bases and 3 bases respectively, with 12 bases between them. The germline V gene has CDR1 MNHEY and CDR2 SMNVEV (reference sequence). The CDR3: CASRRTGYYEQYF. The CDR3 DNA follows: TGTGCCAGCAGACGAACAGGGTACTACGAGCAGTACTTC.

The J gene is TRBJ1-5, the V gene TRBV6-4; a weak D match, TRBD1 (5 bases). The germline gives CDR1 MRHNA, CDR2 SNTAGT. The CDR3 runs 13 residues. The V end lost 4 bases, the J end lost 6 bases, and 10 bases lay between the germline ends. CDR3 sequence (DNA): TGTGCCAGCAGTGTCGATGACAGTCAGCCCCAGCATTTT. It codes for CASSVDDSQPQHF.

The rearrangement links TRBV19 to TRBJ1-1; TRBD1 matches 11 bases. The length of the CDR3 is 14 residues. V trimming: 6 bases; J trimming: 4 bases; junction bases outside the gene matches: 4. The germline V gene has CDR1 LNHDA and CDR2 SQIVND (reference sequence). This CDR3 is CASRKDRGLTEAFF. DNA of the CDR3: TGTGCCAGTAGGAAGGACAGGGGGCTCACTGAAGCTTTCTTT.

DNA of the CDR3: TGTGCCAGCAGTAAGGGACGGCAAGAGACCCAGTACTTC. It is translated as CASSKGRQETQYF. The chain couples TRBV28 to TRBJ2-5, with D perhaps assigned TRBD1 or TRBD2 (5 bases each). V lost 5 bases, J lost 2 bases, and 9 bases lay in between. The CDR3 totals 13 residues. Germline CDR1 and CDR2: MDHEN and SYDVKM.

This chain joins TRBV19 and TRBJ1-1; D is ambiguous. V was trimmed by 5 bases and J by 1 base, leaving 11 bases between them. The CDR3 runs to 14 residues. The germline V gene has CDR1 LNHDA and CDR2 SQIVND (reference sequence). In DNA form, the CDR3 reads TGTGCCAGTAGTCCCGGGAGATGGAACACTGAAGCTTTCTTT. This gives the protein CASSPGRWNTEAFF.

This clone was counted only a few times. The V gene is TRBV9, the J gene TRBJ2-1; 7 nucleotides align to TRBD2. This CDR3 region has 15 residues. Germline V gene lookup returns CDR1 SGDLS and CDR2 YYNGEE. The V segment lost 3 bases and the J segment 5 bases; nucleotides outside the gene matches: 8. As DNA, the CDR3 is TGTGCCAGCAGCGAAAGGGGCGGGAGAAACAATGAGCAGTTCTTC. This codes for CASSERGGRNNEQFF.

Here the CDR3 DNA reads TGTGCCAGCAGCTTAGCTCCGGGGGCTGCCTACGAGCAGTACTTC. It encodes CASSLAPGAAYEQYF. V usage is TRBV11-1 and J usage is TRBJ2-7; D possibly uses TRBD1 or TRBD2 (6 bases each). V shed 0 bases and J shed 2 bases, with 11 bases lying between them. CDR1 is SGHAT, CDR2 FQDESV, per germline (reference sequence). The CDR3 length is 15 residues.

The chain joins TRBV21-1 to TRBJ1-2. TRBV21-1 is recorded as a pseudogene. The CDR3 runs to 12 residues. The CDR3 spells CASSQLWDGYTF. DNA for the CDR3: TGTGCCAGCAGTCAGTTGTGGGATGGCTACACCTTC.

This chain links TRBV6-6 with TRBJ1-5, with D perhaps TRBD1 (5 bases). In germline, CDR1 is MNHNY, CDR2 SVGAGI (reference sequence). Trimming took off 3 bases at V and 2 bases at J, with 14 bases between the two ends. The CDR3 is 16 amino acids. The DNA for the CDR3 is TGTGCCAGCAGTTATGGGGGGAGCAGGGGCAATCAGCCCCAGCATTTT. Translation: CASSYGGSRGNQPQHF.

The genes are TRBV18 and TRBJ1-1, with 9 positions matching TRBD1. Germline assignment: CDR1 KGHSH and CDR2 LQKENI. CDR3 size: 15 residues. Losses at the gene ends were 4 bases for V and 6 bases for J; bases not matched to a gene: 9. The CDR3 region has the DNA TGTGCCAGCTCACAAGGACAGGGGACGGACCCTGAAGCTTTCTTT. Translating gives CASSQGQGTDPEAFF.

The chain couples TRBV19 to TRBJ2-1; weak D call: TRBD1 (6 bases). Trimming took 6 bases from V and 9 from J, leaving 18 bases between them. CDR3 length: 14 amino acids. The V gene's germline CDR1 is LNHDA and CDR2 SQIVND (reference sequence). CDR3 DNA: TGTGCCAGTAGCTACTATGGACAGTCGGTTGAGCAGTTCTTC. Translating gives CASSYYGQSVEQFF.

The chain combines TRBV5-4 with TRBJ1-6; 7 positions agree with TRBD1. The CDR3 covers 14 residues. The trim removed 5 bases at V and 7 bases at J, leaving 6 bases unmatched. Per germline, CDR1 SGHNT and CDR2 YYREEE (reference sequence). The CDR3 loop is CASSLNRGNSPLHF. Here the CDR3 DNA reads TGTGCCAGCAGTTTAAACAGGGGAAATTCACCCCTCCACTTT.

This sequence joins TRBV4-1 and TRBJ1-1, with TRBD1 identical over 9 bases. With 2 bases clipped from V and 4 bases from J, the junction kept 5 bases outside the gene matches. The V gene's germline CDR1 is MGHRA and CDR2 YSYEKL. The CDR3 totals 15 residues. The CDR3 DNA reads TGCGCCAGCAGCCAAAAACAGGGGGCGGTCACTGAAGCTTTCTTT. Translating gives CASSQKQGAVTEAFF.

This chain links TRBV19 with TRBJ1-5; 7 bases are a match to TRBD1. The ends lost 3 bases at V and 6 bases at J; junction bases unmatched: 5. The CDR3 is 14 residues long. CDR1 and CDR2 from the germline V gene are LNHDA and SQIVND (reference sequence). The CDR3 DNA reads as TGTGCCAGTAGTATCCAGGGGGGCGGTCAGCCCCAGCATTTT. Translating it yields CASSIQGGGQPQHF.